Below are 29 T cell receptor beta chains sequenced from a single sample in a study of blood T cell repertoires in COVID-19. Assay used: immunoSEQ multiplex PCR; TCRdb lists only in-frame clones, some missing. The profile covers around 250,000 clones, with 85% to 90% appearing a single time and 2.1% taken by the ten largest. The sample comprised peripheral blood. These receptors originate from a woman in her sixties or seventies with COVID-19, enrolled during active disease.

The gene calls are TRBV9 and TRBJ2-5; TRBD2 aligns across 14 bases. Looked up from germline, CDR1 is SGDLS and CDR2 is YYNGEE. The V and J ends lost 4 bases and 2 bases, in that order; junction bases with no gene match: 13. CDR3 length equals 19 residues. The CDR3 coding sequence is TGTGCCAGCAGCCCCCGTCCCGGGACTAGCGGGGGACGACAAGAGACCCAGTACTTC. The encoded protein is CASSPRPGTSGGRQETQYF.

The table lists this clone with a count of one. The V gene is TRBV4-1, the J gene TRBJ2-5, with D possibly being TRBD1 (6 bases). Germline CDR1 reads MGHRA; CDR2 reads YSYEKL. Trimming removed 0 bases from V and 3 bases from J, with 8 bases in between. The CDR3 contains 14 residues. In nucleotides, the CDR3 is TGCGCCAGCAGCCAAGAGAACAGGGAAGAGACCCAGTACTTC. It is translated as CASSQENREETQYF.

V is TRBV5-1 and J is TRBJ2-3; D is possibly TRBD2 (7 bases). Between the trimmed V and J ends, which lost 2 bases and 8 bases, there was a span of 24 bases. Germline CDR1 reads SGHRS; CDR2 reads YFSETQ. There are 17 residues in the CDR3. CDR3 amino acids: CASSFLTAGAVQATQYF. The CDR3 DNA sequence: TGCGCCAGCAGCTTCCTAACGGCGGGGGCGGTCCAAGCTACGCAGTATTTT. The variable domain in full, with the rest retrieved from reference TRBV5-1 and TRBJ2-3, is KAGVTQTPRYLIKTRGQQVTLSCSPISGHRSVSWYQQTPGQGLQFLFEYFSETQRNKGNFPGRFSGRQFSNSRSEMNVSTLELGDSALYLCASSFLTAGAVQATQYFGPGTRLTVL.

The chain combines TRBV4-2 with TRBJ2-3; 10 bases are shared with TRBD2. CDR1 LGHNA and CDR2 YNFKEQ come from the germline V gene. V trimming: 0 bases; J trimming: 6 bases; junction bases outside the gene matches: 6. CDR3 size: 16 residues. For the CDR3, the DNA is TGTGCCAGCAGCCAAGATCTAGCGGGGGCCAGGGATACGCAGTATTTT. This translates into CASSQDLAGARDTQYF.

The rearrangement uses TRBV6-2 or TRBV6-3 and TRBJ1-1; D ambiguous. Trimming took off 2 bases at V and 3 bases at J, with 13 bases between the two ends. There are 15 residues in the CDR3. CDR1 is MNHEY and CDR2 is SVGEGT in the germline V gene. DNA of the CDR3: TGTGCCAGCAGTTACGGTCAGGTCGTCGACACTGAAGCTTTCTTT. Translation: CASSYGQVVDTEAFF.

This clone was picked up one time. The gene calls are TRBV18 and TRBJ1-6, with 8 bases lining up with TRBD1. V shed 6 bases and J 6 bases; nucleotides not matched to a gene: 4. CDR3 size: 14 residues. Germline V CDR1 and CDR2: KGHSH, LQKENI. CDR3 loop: CASSDRVGNSPLHF. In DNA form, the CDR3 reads TGTGCCAGCTCGGACAGGGTGGGTAATTCACCCCTCCACTTT.

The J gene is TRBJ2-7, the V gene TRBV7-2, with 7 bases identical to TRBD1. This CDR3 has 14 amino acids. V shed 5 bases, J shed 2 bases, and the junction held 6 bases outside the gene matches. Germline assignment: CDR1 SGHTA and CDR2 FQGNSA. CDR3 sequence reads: CASSANRGTYEQYF. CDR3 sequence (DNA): TGTGCCAGCAGCGCAAACAGGGGAACCTACGAGCAGTACTTC.

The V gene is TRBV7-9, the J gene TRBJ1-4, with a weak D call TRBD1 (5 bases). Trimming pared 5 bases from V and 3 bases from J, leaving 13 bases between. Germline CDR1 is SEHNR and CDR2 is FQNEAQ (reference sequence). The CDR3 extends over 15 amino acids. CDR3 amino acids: CASSPKTDPNEKLFF. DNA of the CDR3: TGTGCCAGCAGCCCTAAGACAGACCCTAATGAAAAACTGTTTTTT. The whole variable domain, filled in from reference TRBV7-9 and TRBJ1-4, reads DTGVSQNPRHKITKRGQNVTFRCDPISEHNRLYWYRQTLGQGPEFLTYFQNEAQLEKSRLLSDRFSAERPKGSFSTLEIQRTEQGDSAMYLCASSPKTDPNEKLFFGSGTQLSVL.

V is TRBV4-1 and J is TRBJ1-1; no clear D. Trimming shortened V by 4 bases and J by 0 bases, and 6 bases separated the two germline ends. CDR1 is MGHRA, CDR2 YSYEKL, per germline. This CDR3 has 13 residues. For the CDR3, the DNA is TGCGCCAGCAGCCGTGAGATGAACACTGAAGCTTTCTTT. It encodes CASSREMNTEAFF.

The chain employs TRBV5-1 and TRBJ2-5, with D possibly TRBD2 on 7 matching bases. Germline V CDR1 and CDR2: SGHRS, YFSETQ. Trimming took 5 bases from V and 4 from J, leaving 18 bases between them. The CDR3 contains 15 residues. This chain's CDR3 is CASRAGGGRGETQYF. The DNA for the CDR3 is TGCGCCAGCAGGGCGGGCGGGGGCCGGGGAGAGACCCAGTACTTC.

CDR3 loop: CASGLVQGEQFF. DNA of the CDR3: TGTGCTAGTGGTTTGGTACAGGGCGAGCAGTTCTTC. The chain uses TRBV12-5 and TRBJ2-1, with a tentative D call TRBD1 (6 bases). Germline CDR1 and CDR2: LGHNT and FRNRAP. This CDR3 region has 12 residues. Trimming took 0 bases from V and 10 from J, leaving 7 bases between them. Supplemented by reference TRBV12-5 and TRBJ2-1, the full variable domain reads DARVTQTPRHKVTEMGQEVTMRCQPILGHNTVFWYRQTMMQGLELLAYFRNRAPLDDSGMPKDRFSAEMPDATLATLKIQPSEPRDSAVYFCASGLVQGEQFFGPGTRLTVL.

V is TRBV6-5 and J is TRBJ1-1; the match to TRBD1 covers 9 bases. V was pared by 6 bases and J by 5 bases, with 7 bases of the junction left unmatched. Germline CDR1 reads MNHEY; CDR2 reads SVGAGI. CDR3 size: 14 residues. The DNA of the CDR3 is TGTGCCAGCAGGCAACAGGGGGCTCGGACTGAAGCTTTCTTT. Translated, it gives CASRQQGARTEAFF.

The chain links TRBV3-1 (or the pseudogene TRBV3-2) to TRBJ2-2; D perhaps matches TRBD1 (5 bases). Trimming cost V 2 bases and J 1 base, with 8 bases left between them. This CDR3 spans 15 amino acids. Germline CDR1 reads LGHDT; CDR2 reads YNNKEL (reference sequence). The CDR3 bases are TGTGCCAGCAGCCAACCGACAGTGAACACCGGGGAGCTGTTTTTT. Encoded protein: CASSQPTVNTGELFF.

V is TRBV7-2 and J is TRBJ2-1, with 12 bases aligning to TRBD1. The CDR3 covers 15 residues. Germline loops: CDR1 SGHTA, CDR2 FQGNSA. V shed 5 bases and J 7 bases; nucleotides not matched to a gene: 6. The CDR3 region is CASSKGQGAMNEQFF. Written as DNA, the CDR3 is TGTGCCAGCAGCAAGGGACAGGGGGCAATGAATGAGCAGTTCTTC.

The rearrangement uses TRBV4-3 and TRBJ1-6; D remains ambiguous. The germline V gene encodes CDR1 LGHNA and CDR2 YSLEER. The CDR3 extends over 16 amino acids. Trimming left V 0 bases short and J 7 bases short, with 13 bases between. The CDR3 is CASSQEASVKNSPLHF. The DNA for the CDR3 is TGCGCCAGCAGCCAAGAGGCTAGCGTAAAAAATTCACCCCTCCACTTT.

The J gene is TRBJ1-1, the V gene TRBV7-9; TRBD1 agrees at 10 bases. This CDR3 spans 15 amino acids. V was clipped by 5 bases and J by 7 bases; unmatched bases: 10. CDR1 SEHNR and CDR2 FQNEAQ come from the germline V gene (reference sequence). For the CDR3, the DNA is TGTGCCAGCAGCACGGACAGGGGGAATCTCGGTGAAGCTTTCTTT. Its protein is CASSTDRGNLGEAFF.

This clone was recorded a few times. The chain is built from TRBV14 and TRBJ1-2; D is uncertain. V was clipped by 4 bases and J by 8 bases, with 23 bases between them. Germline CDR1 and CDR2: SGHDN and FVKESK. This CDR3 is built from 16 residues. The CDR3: CASSRSEVASTIGYTF. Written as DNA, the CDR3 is TGTGCCAGCAGCCGGAGTGAAGTCGCGTCGACTATCGGCTACACCTTC.

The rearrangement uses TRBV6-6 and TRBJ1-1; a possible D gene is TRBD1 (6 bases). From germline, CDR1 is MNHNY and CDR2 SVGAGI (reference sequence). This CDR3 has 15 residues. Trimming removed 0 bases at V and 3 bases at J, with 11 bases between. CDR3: CASSYSAGADTEAFF. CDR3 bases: TGTGCCAGCAGTTACTCCGCGGGGGCAGACACTGAAGCTTTCTTT.

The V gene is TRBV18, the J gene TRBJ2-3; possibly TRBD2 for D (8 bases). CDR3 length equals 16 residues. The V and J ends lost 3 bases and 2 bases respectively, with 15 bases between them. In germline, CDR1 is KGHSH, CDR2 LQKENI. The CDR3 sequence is CASSPPGRGPTDTQYF. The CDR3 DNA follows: TGTGCCAGCTCACCCCCCGGGAGGGGGCCCACAGATACGCAGTATTTT.

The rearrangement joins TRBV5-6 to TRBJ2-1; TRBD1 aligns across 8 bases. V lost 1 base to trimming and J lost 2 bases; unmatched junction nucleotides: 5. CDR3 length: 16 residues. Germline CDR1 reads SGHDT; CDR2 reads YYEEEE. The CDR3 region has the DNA TGTGCCAGCAGCTTGAGGACAGGGATAACCTACAATGAGCAGTTCTTC. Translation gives CASSLRTGITYNEQFF.

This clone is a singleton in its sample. Written as DNA, the CDR3 is TGTGCCAGCAGCCAGGGACAGGGGACCCGCGGAAACACCATATATTTT. Its protein is CASSQGQGTRGNTIYF. The V and J genes are TRBV13 and TRBJ1-3; TRBD1 agrees at 10 bases. Germline-derived CDR1 and CDR2 are PRHDT and FYEKMQ (reference sequence). CDR3 length: 16 residues. The junction had 8 bases not matched to a gene; V was cut back by 5 bases and J by 4 bases.

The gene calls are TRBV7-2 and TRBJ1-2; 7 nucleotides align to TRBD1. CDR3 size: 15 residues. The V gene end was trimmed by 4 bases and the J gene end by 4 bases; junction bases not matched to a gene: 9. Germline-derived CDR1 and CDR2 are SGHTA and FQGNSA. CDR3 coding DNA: TGTGCCAGCAGCTCCTCCCGACAGGGTGTCTATGGCTACACCTTC. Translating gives CASSSSRQGVYGYTF.

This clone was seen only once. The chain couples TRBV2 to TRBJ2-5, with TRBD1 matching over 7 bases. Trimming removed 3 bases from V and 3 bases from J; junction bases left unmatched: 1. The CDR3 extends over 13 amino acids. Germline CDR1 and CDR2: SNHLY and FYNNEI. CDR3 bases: TGTGCCAGCAGTGACGACAGGGAAGAGACCCAGTACTTC. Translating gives CASSDDREETQYF.

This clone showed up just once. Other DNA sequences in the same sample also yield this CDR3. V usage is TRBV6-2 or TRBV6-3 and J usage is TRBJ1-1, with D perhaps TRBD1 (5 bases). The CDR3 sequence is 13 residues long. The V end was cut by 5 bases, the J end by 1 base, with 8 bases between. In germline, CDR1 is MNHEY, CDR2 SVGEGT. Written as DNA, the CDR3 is TGTGCCAGCAGTCTAACAGGGAACACTGAAGCTTTCTTT. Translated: CASSLTGNTEAFF.

CDR3 nucleotide sequence: TGCAGCGTGGGGACAGGGACCCCTGGAAACACCATATATTTT. The encoded protein is CSVGTGTPGNTIYF. The genes are TRBV29-1 and TRBJ1-3; TRBD1 aligns across 9 bases. CDR1 SQVTM and CDR2 ANQGSEA come from the germline V gene. This CDR3 has 14 amino acids. Unmatched junction bases numbered 5, after V lost 6 bases and J lost 2 bases.

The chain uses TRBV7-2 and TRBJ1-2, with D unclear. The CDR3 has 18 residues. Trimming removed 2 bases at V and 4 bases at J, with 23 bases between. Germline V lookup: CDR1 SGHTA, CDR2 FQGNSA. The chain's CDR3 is CASSLMPRVVREGYGYTF. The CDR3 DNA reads TGTGCCAGCAGCTTAATGCCACGGGTGGTGAGAGAGGGCTATGGCTACACCTTC.

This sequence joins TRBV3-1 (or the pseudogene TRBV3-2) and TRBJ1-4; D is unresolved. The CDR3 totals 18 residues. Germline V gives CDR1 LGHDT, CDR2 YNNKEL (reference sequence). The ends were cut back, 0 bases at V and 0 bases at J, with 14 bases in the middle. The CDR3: CASSQDLAEKATNEKLFF. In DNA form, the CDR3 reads TGTGCCAGCAGCCAAGATCTGGCGGAAAAAGCAACTAATGAAAAACTGTTTTTT.

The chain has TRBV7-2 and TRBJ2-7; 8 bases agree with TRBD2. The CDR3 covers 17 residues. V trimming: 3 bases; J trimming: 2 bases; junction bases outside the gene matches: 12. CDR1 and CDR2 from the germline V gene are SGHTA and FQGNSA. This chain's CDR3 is CASSFTSGGGLTYEQYF. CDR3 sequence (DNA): TGTGCCAGCAGCTTTACTAGCGGCGGGGGCCTTACCTACGAGCAGTACTTC.

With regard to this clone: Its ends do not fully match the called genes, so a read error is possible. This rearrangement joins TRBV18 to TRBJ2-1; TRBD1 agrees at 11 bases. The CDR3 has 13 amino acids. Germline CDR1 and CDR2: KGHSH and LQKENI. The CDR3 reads CASSPPGGQGVVF. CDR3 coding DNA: TGTGCCAGCTCACCACCCGGGGGACAGGGGGTGGTCTTC.